This paragraph reports one T cell receptor (beta chain). The data were obtained in a study of blood T cell repertoires in COVID-19. Study summary: PBMCs, B-cell-depleted T cells, or T cells provided the cDNA or gDNA that made up the material.

Method: immunoSEQ multiplex PCR; TCRdb's copy keeps in-frame clones and lacks some. The sample carries around 190,000 clones, around 77% recorded once. Sequenced sample: peripheral blood. The clonotype originates from a man between 65 and 79 years old with active or convalescent COVID-19.

For the CDR3, the DNA is TGTGCCAGCAGTTCCCTCGGGCGGGGGGGCACCGGGGAGCTGTTTTTT. This encodes CASSSLGRGGTGELFF. J is TRBJ2-2 and V is TRBV6-2 or TRBV6-3, with 9 positions matching TRBD2. The germline CDR1 and CDR2 sequences are MNHEY and SVGEGT. V was pared by 4 bases and J by 4 bases, with 7 bases of the junction left unmatched. The CDR3 loop spans 16 amino acids.